This is a list of T cell receptor beta chains from one sample in a study of cytomegalovirus exposure and HLA in healthy donors. The table came from immunoSEQ multiplex PCR; TCRdb's copy has only in-frame clones and leaves some out. Of fewer than 95,000 clones listed, around 94% are singletons. Specimen: PBMCs. These receptors came from a woman under 30 in good health and CMV-seronegative. CDR3s include the opening cysteine and the closing phenylalanine or tryptophan. Where a row states a size, it is once, few, many or the class of an expanded clone; other rows omit it.

clone_size,j_call,v_call,cdr3_aa
NA,TRBJ2-7,TRBV29-1,CSVRPGTGPYEQYF
NA,TRBJ1-5,TRBV28,CASRPEGGGNQPQHF
NA,TRBJ2-3,TRBV7-9,CASSLRTSGQDTQYF
NA,TRBJ1-1,TRBV28,CASMLTDRSTEAFF
once,TRBJ1-2,TRBV9,CASSRRGGSGGYTF
NA,TRBJ1-2,TRBV28,CASSSLPTGQLGYGYTF
NA,TRBJ1-5,TRBV10-3,CAIRDRDHQPQHF
NA,TRBJ2-1,TRBV9,CASSPRYSGGAYNEQFF
NA,TRBJ1-1,TRBV5-4,CASSRTGGMDTEAFF
NA,TRBJ2-3,TRBV4-2,CASSQVPGQISTDTQYF
NA,TRBJ2-7,TRBV6-5,CASSFEIPYEQYF
NA,TRBJ2-7,TRBV18,CASSKIGQFSYEQYF
NA,TRBJ1-1,TRBV29-1,CSSRTGSTEAFF
once,TRBJ1-5,TRBV7-3,CASSSYQNQPQHF
once,TRBJ1-1,TRBV9,CASSLGTDPNTEAFF
once,TRBJ2-1,TRBV28,CASSLTSGGSYNEQFF
NA,TRBJ2-7,TRBV5-1,CASSLAATGTYEQYF
once,TRBJ2-7,TRBV7-2,CASSLQTSGYEQYF
NA,TRBJ1-3,TRBV9,CASSVAPGSTNTIYF
NA,TRBJ2-3,TRBV5-4,CASSLPSGGTDTQYF